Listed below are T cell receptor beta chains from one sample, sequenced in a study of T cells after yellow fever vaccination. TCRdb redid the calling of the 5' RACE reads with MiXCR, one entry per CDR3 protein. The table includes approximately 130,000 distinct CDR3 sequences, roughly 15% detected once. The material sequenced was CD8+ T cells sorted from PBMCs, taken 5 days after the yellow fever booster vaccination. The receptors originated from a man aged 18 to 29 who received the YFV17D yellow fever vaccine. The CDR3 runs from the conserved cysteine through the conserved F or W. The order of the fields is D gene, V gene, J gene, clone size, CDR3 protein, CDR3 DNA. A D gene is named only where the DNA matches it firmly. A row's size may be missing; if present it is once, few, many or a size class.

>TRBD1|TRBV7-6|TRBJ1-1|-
CASSPADRGYTEAFF
TGTGCCAGCAGCCCCGCAGACAGGGGTTACACTGAAGCTTTCTTT
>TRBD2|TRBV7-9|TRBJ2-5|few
CASSFLRGGPETQYF
TGTGCCAGCAGCTTCCTTCGGGGGGGGCCCGAAACCCAGTACTTC
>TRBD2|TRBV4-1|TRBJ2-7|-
CASSQFSGGAKDEQYF
TGCGCCAGCAGCCAGTTTAGCGGGGGGGCTAAGGACGAGCAGTACTTC
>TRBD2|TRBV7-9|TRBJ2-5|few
CASSSTGLAGGPRETQYF
TGTGCCAGCAGCTCGACCGGACTAGCGGGGGGCCCCCGGGAGACCCAGTACTTC
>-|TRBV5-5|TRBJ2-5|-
CASSGGRVQETQYF
TGTGCCAGCAGCGGAGGCAGGGTTCAAGAGACCCAGTACTTC
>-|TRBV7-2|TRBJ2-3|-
CASSLGLGPLSTDTQYF
TGTGCCAGCAGCTTAGGCTTAGGTCCCTTAAGCACAGATACGCAGTATTTT
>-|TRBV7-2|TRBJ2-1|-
CASSTKALEQFF
TGTGCCAGCAGCACCAAAGCCCTTGAGCAGTTCTTC
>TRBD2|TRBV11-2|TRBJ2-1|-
CASSWDTSGGYNEQFF
TGTGCCAGCAGCTGGGACACTAGCGGGGGTTACAATGAGCAGTTCTTC
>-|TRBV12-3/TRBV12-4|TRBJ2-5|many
CASSRGETQYF
TGTGCCAGCAGTCGAGGGGAGACCCAGTACTTC
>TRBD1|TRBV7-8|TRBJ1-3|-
CASSPGQAMVGNTIYF
TGTGCCAGCAGCCCGGGACAGGCTATGGTTGGAAACACCATATATTTT
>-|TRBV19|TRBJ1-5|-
CASSPAGAGNQPQHF
TGTGCCAGTAGCCCGGCGGGGGCCGGTAATCAGCCCCAGCATTTT
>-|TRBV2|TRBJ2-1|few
CARPRRPTYNEQFF
TGTGCCCGCCCACGACGCCCCACCTACAATGAGCAGTTCTTC
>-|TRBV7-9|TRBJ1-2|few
CASSLGSGYGYTF
TGTGCCAGCAGCTTAGGTTCTGGTTATGGCTACACCTTC
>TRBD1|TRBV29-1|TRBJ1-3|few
CSVQPAVGQDSGNTIYF
TGCAGCGTTCAACCGGCCGTGGGACAGGACTCTGGAAACACCATATATTTT
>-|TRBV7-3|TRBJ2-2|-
CASSSYDDLHAASGELFF
TGTGCCAGCAGCTCCTACGACGACCTCCATGCGGCGTCTGGGGAGCTGTTTTTT
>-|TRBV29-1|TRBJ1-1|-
CSAPSGTEAFF
TGCAGCGCCCCGTCAGGCACTGAAGCTTTCTTT
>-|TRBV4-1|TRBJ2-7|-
CASSQGGTVDEQYF
TGCGCCAGCAGCCAGGGCGGGACAGTCGACGAGCAGTACTTC
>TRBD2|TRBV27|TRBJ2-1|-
CASSLGGLAAYNEQFF
TGTGCCAGCAGTTTAGGGGGACTAGCGGCCTACAATGAGCAGTTCTTC
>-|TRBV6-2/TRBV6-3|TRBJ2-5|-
CASSPVLYQETQYF
TGTGCCAGCAGTCCCGTACTGTACCAAGAGACCCAGTACTTC
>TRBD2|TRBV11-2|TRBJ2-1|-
CASSSQRGGIYNEQFF
TGTGCCAGCAGCTCCCAGCGGGGGGGCATCTACAATGAGCAGTTCTTC
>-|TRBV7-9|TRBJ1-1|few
CASSLAPAAFF
TGTGCCAGCAGCTTAGCCCCCGCGGCTTTCTTT
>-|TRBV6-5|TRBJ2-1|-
CASSYGAGHYNEQFF
TGTGCCAGCAGTTACGGGGCAGGGCATTACAATGAGCAGTTCTTC
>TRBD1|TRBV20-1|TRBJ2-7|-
CGASGQGYEQYF
TGTGGCGCTTCGGGACAGGGGTACGAGCAGTACTTC
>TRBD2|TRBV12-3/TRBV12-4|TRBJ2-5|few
CASIKTWSSGFQETQYF
TGTGCCAGCATCAAAACGTGGTCTAGCGGGTTCCAAGAGACCCAGTACTTC
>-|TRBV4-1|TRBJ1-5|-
CASSQDGKEFGPQHF
TGCGCCAGCAGCCAAGATGGGAAAGAATTCGGGCCCCAGCATTTT
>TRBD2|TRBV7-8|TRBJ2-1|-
CASAWVAGGLGEQFF
TGTGCCAGCGCCTGGGTAGCGGGGGGGCTTGGTGAGCAGTTCTTC
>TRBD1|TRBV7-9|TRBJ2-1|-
CASSLQGVSSYNEQFF
TGTGCCAGCAGCTTACAGGGGGTTAGCTCCTACAATGAGCAGTTCTTC
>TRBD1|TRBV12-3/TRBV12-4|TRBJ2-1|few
CASSLLPSGTGFNEQFF
TGTGCCAGCAGTTTGCTCCCCTCCGGGACAGGGTTCAATGAGCAGTTCTTC
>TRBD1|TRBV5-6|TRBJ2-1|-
CASSLGDRAYNEQFF
TGTGCCAGCAGCTTAGGGGACAGGGCCTACAATGAGCAGTTCTTC
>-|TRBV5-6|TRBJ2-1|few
CASSPVVVVFNEQFF
TGTGCCAGCAGCCCCGTAGTTGTGGTTTTCAATGAGCAGTTCTTC
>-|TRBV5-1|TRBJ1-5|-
CASSLTGGGGNQPQHF
TGCGCCAGCAGCTTGACCGGAGGGGGAGGCAATCAGCCCCAGCATTTT
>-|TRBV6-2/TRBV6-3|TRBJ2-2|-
CASSYNLNTGELFF
TGTGCCAGCAGTTACAATCTGAACACCGGGGAGCTGTTTTTT
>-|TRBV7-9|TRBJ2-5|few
CASSLNPVQETQYF
TGTGCCAGCAGCTTAAACCCAGTCCAAGAGACCCAGTACTTC
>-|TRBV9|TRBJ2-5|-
CASSSPYQETQYF
TGTGCCAGCAGCTCCCCGTACCAAGAGACCCAGTACTTC
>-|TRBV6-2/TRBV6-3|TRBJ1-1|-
CASSYPAF
TGTGCCAGCAGTTACCCAGCATTT
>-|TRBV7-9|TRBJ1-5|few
CASSLAVNQPQHF
TGTGCCAGCAGCTTAGCGGTGAATCAGCCCCAGCATTTT
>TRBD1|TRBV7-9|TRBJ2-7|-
CASSFNQRDRTYEQYF
TGTGCCAGCAGCTTCAATCAAAGGGACAGGACATACGAGCAGTACTTC
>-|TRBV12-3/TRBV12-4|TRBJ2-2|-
CASSRGPELFF
TGTGCCAGCAGCCGAGGACCCGAGCTGTTTTTT
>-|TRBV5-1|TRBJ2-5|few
CASSLLLRSPQKTQYF
TGCGCCAGCAGCTTGCTTCTCCGATCCCCCCAAAAGACCCAGTACTTC
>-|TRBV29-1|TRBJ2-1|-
CSVEEDRREQFF
TGCAGCGTTGAAGAGGACCGACGTGAGCAGTTCTTC
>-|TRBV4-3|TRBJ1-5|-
CASSQDWQGGQPQHF
TGCGCCAGCAGCCAAGATTGGCAGGGTGGGCAGCCCCAGCATTTT
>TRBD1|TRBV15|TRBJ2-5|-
CATSDSGQGPTQYF
TGTGCCACCAGCGACTCTGGACAGGGGCCGACCCAGTACTTC
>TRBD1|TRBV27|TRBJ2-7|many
CASSYGDRGYEQYF
TGTGCCAGCAGCTACGGGGACAGGGGATACGAGCAGTACTTC
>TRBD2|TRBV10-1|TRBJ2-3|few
CASSESSGGNTDTQYF
TGCGCCAGCAGTGAGTCGAGCGGGGGGAACACAGATACGCAGTATTTT
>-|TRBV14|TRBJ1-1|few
CASSQGSRSTEAFF
TGTGCCAGCAGCCAGGGGTCTCGCTCGACTGAAGCTTTCTTT
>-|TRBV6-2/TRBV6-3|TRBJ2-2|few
CASRITGGTGELFF
TGTGCCAGCCGCATCACAGGCGGCACCGGGGAGCTGTTTTTT
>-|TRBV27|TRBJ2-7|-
CASSSTPPGSSYEQYF
TGTGCCAGCAGTTCCACCCCCCCGGGTAGCTCCTACGAGCAGTACTTC
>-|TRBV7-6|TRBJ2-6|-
CASSRSAANVLTF
TGTGCCAGCAGTCGCTCTGCCGCCAACGTCCTGACTTTC